This T cell receptor beta chain is from a study of regulatory T cells in long-lasting Graves disease (dated by TCRdb to 2020 to 2022). Notes on the research overall: Antithyroid drugs had been taken for less than 3 months by newly diagnosed Graves' disease patients. This study used TCR sequencing and RNA sequencing of peripheral blood to compare persistent Graves' disease patients against newly diagnosed Graves' disease patients. The study was registered as a clinical trial and conducted in China. A total of around 33 samples were covered by TCR sequencing, comprising some 13 persistent and about 20 newly diagnosed Graves' disease patients.

This clonotype was detected only a few times. This receptor's antigen is unknown. There are no base qualities to consult, and no much larger clone falls within one base. Results and caveats for the whole study, not just this receptor: Lower TCR Shannon entropy and fewer highly expanded clones were observed in persistent Graves' disease patients than in newly diagnosed patients, which suggested clonal expansion. Preferential use of TRBV28, TRBJ1-2 and TRBJ2-5 was observed in persistent disease, whereas TRBV20-1 and TRBJ2-1 were favored in newly diagnosed disease. A larger number of public clonotypes was shared among persistent patients (approximately 2,600) than among newly diagnosed patients (roughly 1,000). The authors acknowledged the small sample size as a limitation that may reduce accuracy. Sequencing and analysis were restricted to the TCR beta chain. The study examined only peripheral blood because the primary lesion, thyroid tissue, could not be accessed.

V is cut by 5 bases and J by 5 bases, and the space between the germline ends is 13 bases. Reading from cysteine to phenylalanine, the CDR3 counts 13 amino acids. Of all the DNA, just the CDR3 is kept, 39 bases in frame from base 1. Receptors were amplified or captured by multiplex PCR. Data came from an Illumina HiSeq 4000. CDR3 regions were amplified by Arm-PCR with iRepertoire HTBI primers to construct TCR beta libraries. Before sequencing, the PCR products underwent gel purification. The study's processing was this. A total of 62 TRBV and some 15 TRBJ segments were identified across samples and were used for gene usage analysis of CDR3 amino acid clonotypes. Filtered high-quality paired reads were merged into contigs using COPE and FqMerger. BLAST was used to align contigs to the IMGT TRBV, TRBD and TRBJ reference genes, and CDR3 was defined following IMGT. Clonotypes above 0.1% frequency were classified as highly expanded clones. Repertoire diversity was measured by Shannon entropy, and V-J evenness by the Gini coefficient. A clonotype found in more than one individual was treated as public. TCRdb trimmed public reads at Q25 via fastp, called clones via MiXCR and kept in-frame beta chains. Rows are combined by CDR3 protein, so each entry shows the most common genes and DNA. The V and J calls and clone size are TCRdb's, not the authors'. This sample holds roughly 400,000 distinct CDR3 sequences; 15% were observed only once. Together, the top ten hold approximately 8% of the sample.

Interpreted using the paper, the time point label stands for: newly diagnosed GD, antithyroid drugs for less than 3 months. For both TCR sequencing and RNA sequencing, RNA was extracted from PBMCs in TRIzol. The diagnosis of Graves' disease followed American Thyroid Association guidelines. Recruitment of patients was carried out at an endocrinology department in Xi'an, China. Each patient gave 8.5 to 9.5 milliliters of peripheral blood, collected in an EDTA anticoagulant tube. PBMCs were isolated by Ficoll Paque Plus density gradient separation without further T cell sorting. RNA quality was checked with an Agilent 2100 Bioanalyzer and agarose gel, and concentration with a NanoDrop 2000. This sample was also put to use in a study of T cells in Graves' hyperthyroidism and ophthalmopathy. Looking at the second paper: A patient counted as having stable Graves' hyperthyroidism if no progression to ophthalmopathy occurred over 18 months of follow-up. Hyperthyroidism patients were newly diagnosed, had a disease duration of under 2 months, and were aged 18 to 65 years. Patients with uncontrolled infections, other autoimmune diseases, pregnancy or lactation were excluded. Diagnoses were established on the basis of clinical symptoms, serum thyroxine and TRAb, thyroid ultrasound, and orbital computed tomography. The first round of RT-PCR for the TCR CDR3 was performed with the HTBI primer set and the Qiagen OneStep RT-PCR kit. Most expanded thyroid clonotypes (frequency above 0.001) were also found in blood, which suggests that blood repertoires may mirror thyroid immune responses. A model built on a 13 V-J signature distinguished ophthalmopathy from stable hyperthyroidism, reaching roughly 88% sensitivity and 81.08% specificity in cross-validation and 80%/75% in testing. During validation, the model predicted progression to ophthalmopathy a median of about 6.5 months ahead of onset, with around 71% sensitivity and less than 85% specificity. To identify distinguishing TCR V-J signatures, a discovery cohort of roughly 100 patients was used, comprising 40 to 45 with Graves' ophthalmopathy and some 60 with stable Graves' hyperthyroidism. Prospective prediction of ophthalmopathy was tested in an independent validation cohort consisting of 18 to 20 hyperthyroidism patients and some 15 patients who later progressed to ophthalmopathy. The 95 to 100 discovery patients were randomly divided into training and test sets at a 7:3 ratio. Thyroid tissue and blood T-cell repertoires from about six Graves' hyperthyroidism patients were also compared in the study. Once sampling was done, hyperthyroidism patients were given methimazole at a starting dose of 30 mg daily, whereas ophthalmopathy patients were given high-dose intravenous methylprednisolone. The libraries were constructed in a second round of multiplex PCR and then size-selected and purified. Sequencing of the libraries was done on an Illumina HiSeq2000 using paired-end 100 bp reads. SOAPnuke was used to process the raw data, removing reads that contained adapters or uncalled bases, had a mean Phred below 15, or lacked an exact match to the constant primer or identifier. COPE v1.2.5 was used to merge high-quality paired reads, and clonotypes were defined as unique nucleotide sequences. MiTCR v1.1 was used to align the clonotypes against IMGT TRBV, TRBD and TRBJ reference segments. The analysis was restricted to V-J combinations with a frequency above 0.0001, which together covered 99.2% of the repertoires. A TCS score was defined as the ratio of F50 (clonal expansion) to E x V (chaos), with BLOSUM62-based TCRdist applied between CDR3 peptides within each V-J. Welch's t-statistics and random forest reduced 514 V-J features to around 14, which were used in a naive Bayes classifier (R e1071). Sample size was not statistically predetermined, and investigators were not blinded to group allocation. The paper reports TCR Vbeta CDR3 sequencing of 130 to 150 peripheral blood samples: some 44 ophthalmopathy, 75 to 80 hyperthyroidism and approximately 17 progressor patients.

The rearranged chain carries TRBV12-3 or TRBV12-4 and TRBJ2-7; no D gene is confidently identified. The sequence was obtained from a woman between 40 and 55 years old with Graves disease. Donor details come from another sample of the same person, matched by shared clones. Material: peripheral blood mononuclear cells (PBMCs), obtained at new diagnosis, from a patient treated with antithyroid drugs. The DNA is as follows: TGTGCCAGCAGTGCCGCGTCCCAGGACGAGCAGTACTTC. It codes for CASSAASQDEQYF.